This T cell receptor beta chain emerged from a study of CXCR3-negative and CXCR3-positive naive CD8 T cells. From germline, CDR1 is SEHNR and CDR2 FQNEAQ (reference sequence). This CDR3 comprises 17 residues. Study-wide findings and caveats: Naive CXCR3-positive cells had TRB CDR3s more hydrophobic than those of CXCR3-negative naive cells. Naive CXCR3-positive and CXCR3-negative cells shared similar TRBV-TRBJ usage, unlike memory cells.

Notes on this clonotype: Antigen specificity is unknown.

cDNA libraries for TRB were generated by 5' RACE incorporating UMI labels. Following a re-call of the 5' RACE reads, TCRdb has one entry per CDR3 protein and lacks DNA. There are some 99,000 distinct CDR3 sequences in the sample, with roughly 1.1% held by the top ten. The sequence was collected from a human donor in good health. Some clones in this sample may be carry-over from other donors' samples. The source material was naive CXCR3+ CD8+ T cells from blood. As for subset: CD45RO-CCR7+CD27+CD95- naive CD8+ T cells expressing CXCR3 (TNR3+). The rearrangement uses TRBV7-9 and TRBJ2-7; without DNA, the TCRdb call of TRBD1 cannot be checked. The CDR3 region is CASSSTRTGRGAYEQYF.